A selection of T cell receptor beta chains follows, all from one sample in a study of cytomegalovirus exposure and HLA in healthy donors. The protocol was immunoSEQ multiplex PCR, while the TCRdb copy is restricted to in-frame clones and leaves out a portion. This sample has more than 120,000 clones, with 75% to 90% found just once. Sequenced: PBMCs. These receptors all stem from a woman between 25 and 40 years old in good health and CMV-seronegative. The CDR3 runs from the conserved cysteine through the conserved F or W. Fields, in order: V gene, D gene, J gene, clone size, CDR3 protein, CDR3 DNA. The D gene is left open where the match is weak. A row's size may be missing; if present it is once, few, many or a size class.

TRBV4-1,-,TRBJ1-5,-,CASSPWDINQPQHF,TGCGCCAGCAGCCCCTGGGACATAAATCAGCCCCAGCATTTT
TRBV7-2,TRBD1,TRBJ2-7,-,CASSLRGQGSNEQYF,TGTGCCAGCAGCTTACGGGGACAGGGGAGCAACGAGCAGTACTTC
TRBV5-4,TRBD1,TRBJ1-2,-,CASSLGRGHHNNYGYTF,TGTGCCAGCAGCTTGGGGAGGGGGCATCACAATAACTATGGCTACACCTTC
TRBV4-1,-,TRBJ1-5,few,CASSQDPHRDSNQPQHF,TGCGCCAGCAGCCAAGATCCACACCGGGATAGCAATCAGCCCCAGCATTTT
TRBV5-1,TRBD1,TRBJ2-4,once,CASSQGTGKAKNIQYF,TGCGCCAGCAGCCAAGGGACAGGGAAGGCCAAAAACATTCAGTACTTC
TRBV2,-,TRBJ1-1,once,CASSDTGITEAFF,TGTGCCAGCAGTGATACAGGGATCACTGAAGCTTTCTTT
TRBV19,-,TRBJ1-2,-,CASSKGQNYGYTF,TGTGCCAGTAGTAAGGGACAAAACTATGGCTACACCTTC
TRBV2,TRBD2,TRBJ2-1,-,CASRYASGGNEQFF,TGTGCCAGCAGGTATGCTAGCGGGGGTAATGAGCAGTTCTTC
TRBV28,-,TRBJ1-3,-,CASRRGASGNTIYF,TGTGCCAGTCGGCGCGGGGCCTCTGGAAACACCATATATTTT
TRBV15,-,TRBJ1-5,-,CATSRVDNNQPQHF,TGTGCCACCAGCAGAGTAGACAACAATCAGCCCCAGCATTTT
TRBV6-1,TRBD1,TRBJ2-7,few,CASMLETGGPYEQYF,TGTGCCAGCATGTTGGAGACAGGGGGACCCTACGAGCAGTACTTC
TRBV25-1,TRBD1,TRBJ1-3,-,CASSEFSGGHTIYF,TGTGCCAGCAGTGAATTTTCAGGGGGACACACCATATATTTT
TRBV11-3,-,TRBJ2-1,-,CASSLKGVEQFF,TGTGCCAGCAGCTTAAAAGGGGTTGAGCAGTTCTTC
TRBV6-5,TRBD1,TRBJ2-3,-,CASSYGRRGTDTQYF,TGTGCCAGCAGTTACGGACGCAGGGGGACAGATACGCAGTATTTT
TRBV10-3,TRBD1,TRBJ1-6,-,CAIQGAYNSPLHF,TGTGCCATTCAGGGGGCCTATAATTCACCCCTCCACTTT
TRBV10-3,TRBD2,TRBJ2-1,-,CAISKTSGRVNEQFF,TGTGCCATCAGCAAGACTAGCGGGAGGGTGAATGAGCAGTTCTTC
TRBV15,TRBD1,TRBJ2-1,-,CATSKKRQGAYNEQFF,TGTGCCACCAGCAAGAAACGACAGGGGGCGTACAATGAGCAGTTCTTC
TRBV6-6,TRBD1,TRBJ1-5,-,CASSYSGDRNQPQHF,TGTGCCAGCAGTTACTCGGGGGACAGAAATCAGCCCCAGCATTTT
TRBV6-6,-,TRBJ1-2,-,CASSFLGDYGYTF,TGTGCCAGCAGTTTTTTGGGAGACTATGGCTACACCTTC
TRBV6-6,-,TRBJ2-7,-,CASSYSTAYEQYF,TGTGCCAGCAGTTACTCGACAGCCTACGAGCAGTACTTC
TRBV7-2,TRBD1,TRBJ1-3,once,CASSLVTGAGNTIYF,TGTGCCAGCAGCTTGGTGACAGGGGCTGGAAACACCATATATTTT
TRBV28,-,TRBJ2-5,-,CASSLAATQETQYF,TGTGCCAGCAGTTTAGCGGCAACTCAAGAGACCCAGTACTTC
TRBV6-6,-,TRBJ2-3,-,CASSDEGHSTDTQYF,TGTGCCAGCAGCGACGAGGGTCACTCCACAGATACGCAGTATTTT
TRBV6-1,TRBD1,TRBJ2-7,-,CASSEWDRYEQYF,TGTGCCAGCAGTGAATGGGACAGGTACGAGCAGTACTTC
TRBV4-1,-,TRBJ2-7,-,CASSQDHSAGLSSYEQYF,TGCGCCAGCAGCCAAGATCACTCGGCGGGCCTAAGCTCCTACGAGCAGTACTTC
TRBV9,-,TRBJ2-1,-,CASSVAMTNSIEQFF,TGTGCCAGCAGCGTGGCCATGACTAACTCAATTGAGCAGTTCTTC
TRBV7-2,-,TRBJ2-7,-,CASSPTERYEQYF,TGTGCCAGCAGCCCTACCGAGAGATACGAGCAGTACTTC
TRBV6-5,TRBD2,TRBJ2-7,-,CASSYSGGTGNYEQYF,TGTGCCAGCAGTTACTCGGGGGGGACGGGGAACTACGAGCAGTACTTC
TRBV15,-,TRBJ1-2,-,CATSRDVGDSYGYTF,TGTGCCACCAGCAGAGATGTGGGCGACAGCTATGGCTACACCTTC
TRBV2,TRBD1,TRBJ2-4,-,CASSGRQGRLVKNIQYF,TGTGCCAGCAGTGGACGACAGGGACGGTTAGTCAAAAACATTCAGTACTTC
TRBV7-2,TRBD1,TRBJ1-2,once,CASSLAGTGGSGYTF,TGTGCCAGCAGCTTAGCGGGGACAGGGGGCTCTGGCTACACCTTC